A single sample gave rise to the 2 T cell receptor beta chains below, sequenced in a study of cytomegalovirus exposure and HLA in healthy donors. The PCR had 60 Vbeta and 13 Jbeta primers. The assay was immunoSEQ multiplex PCR, and TCRdb's table has in-frame clones only and misses some. The sample shows over 100,000 clones, over 65% of them seen only once. Sequences were obtained from PBMCs. These receptors were collected from a woman in her 30s in good health and CMV-seropositive.

This clone has a single count. V usage is TRBV6-5 and J usage is TRBJ2-5; perhaps TRBD2 as D (6 bases). The ends were cut back, 5 bases at V and 2 bases at J, with 15 bases in the middle. The CDR3 sequence is 15 residues long. Germline CDR1 and CDR2: MNHEY and SVGAGI. For the CDR3, the DNA is TGTGCCAGCAGTGTCGCGGGGAGACCACAAGAGACCCAGTACTTC. Its protein is CASSVAGRPQETQYF.

The sample holds one count of this clone. The rearrangement uses TRBV4-2 and TRBJ2-5; the D gene is possibly TRBD1 (5 bases). Trimming shortened V by 0 bases and J by 3 bases, and 8 bases separated the two germline ends. Germline CDR1 is LGHNA and CDR2 is YNFKEQ. The CDR3 runs to 14 residues. The DNA for the CDR3 is TGTGCCAGCAGCCAAGACCCGACAGAAGAGACCCAGTACTTC. This codes for CASSQDPTEETQYF.